Each of the 2 T cell receptor beta chains below was sequenced from the same sample in a study of blood T cells in healthy people across ages. A J-beta primer mix and a sample-barcoded 5' primer were used in a second PCR of roughly 6 to 12 cycles. Via MiXCR, TCRdb re-called the 5' RACE reads, giving one row per CDR3 protein. This repertoire shows roughly 700,000 distinct CDR3 sequences, 20% to 30% found once; its top ten account for under 9.5%. This sample also belongs to another study, concerning T cells of mothers and their children.

The material sequenced was blood. These receptor sequences come from a boy between 10 and 17 years old in good health.

This clonotype has only a few counts. The chain uses TRBV20-1 and TRBJ2-5; 8 positions match TRBD2. The CDR3 covers 14 residues. Per the germline V gene, CDR1 is DFQATT and CDR2 is SNEGSKA (reference sequence). With V trimmed by 6 bases and J by 2 bases, 8 bases remained unmatched. The DNA of the CDR3 is TGCAGTGCAAGAATAACGGGAGGGCAAGAGACCCAGTACTTC. It codes for CSARITGGQETQYF.

V gene TRBV11-2 combines with J gene TRBJ2-5; D is perhaps TRBD1 (6 bases). V was cut by 4 bases and J by 5 bases, with 20 bases left in between. Germline-derived CDR1 and CDR2 are SGHAT and FQNNGV. This CDR3 is built from 16 residues. The CDR3 nucleotides read TGTGCCAGCAGCTCCAACGCGGCAGGGGCCTGGGAGACCCAGTACTTC. Its protein product is CASSSNAAGAWETQYF.